Reported below is one T cell receptor beta chain. The antigen remains unidentified. Germline V gene data show CDR1 as SSHAT and CDR2 as FNYEAQ (reference sequence). The CDR3 contains 15 residues. Trimming stripped 5 bases from V and 6 bases from J, with 16 bases between. Donors showed nominal health when sampled, although they likely had unrecorded immune exposures. The PCR ran on 60 Vbeta and 13 Jbeta primers. Original data processing: An analysis that came later counted some 80 million unique TCR beta chains, approximately 10 million shared. The method was immunoSEQ multiplex PCR; TCRdb's version includes in-frame clones alone and lacks a portion of them. V, J and clone size are taken as reported in that table, and D and trimming were inferred from the DNA itself. Among 140,000 to 150,000 clones listed, around 65% were seen once. This sample is drawn from a study of cytomegalovirus exposure and HLA in healthy donors. Whole-study results and caveats: Presence/absence analyses assumed roughly uniform sequencing depth across donors, which may not hold. The study put 150 or so TCR beta chains on its list as cytomegalovirus-associated.

The chain is built from TRBV7-7 and TRBJ2-2, with D perhaps matching TRBD2 (5 bases). This TCR came from a woman in her sixties in good health and CMV-seronegative. Source material: PBMCs. The chain's CDR3 is CASSDLVGVAGELFF. CDR3 in DNA: TGTGCCAGCAGCGATTTAGTGGGAGTCGCCGGGGAGCTGTTTTTT.